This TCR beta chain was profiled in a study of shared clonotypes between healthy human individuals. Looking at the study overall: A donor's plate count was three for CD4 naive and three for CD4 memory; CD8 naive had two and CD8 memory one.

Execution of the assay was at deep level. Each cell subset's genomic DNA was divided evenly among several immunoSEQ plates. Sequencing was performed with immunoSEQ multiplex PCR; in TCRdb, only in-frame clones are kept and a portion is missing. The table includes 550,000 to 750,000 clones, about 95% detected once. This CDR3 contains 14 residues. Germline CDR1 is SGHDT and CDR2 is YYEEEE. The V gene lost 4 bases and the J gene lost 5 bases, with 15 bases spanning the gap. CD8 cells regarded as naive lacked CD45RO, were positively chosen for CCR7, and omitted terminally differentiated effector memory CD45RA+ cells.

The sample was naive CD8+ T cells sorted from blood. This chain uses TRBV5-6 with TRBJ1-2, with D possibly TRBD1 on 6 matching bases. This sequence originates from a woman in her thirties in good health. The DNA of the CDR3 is TGTGCCAGCAGCAGTCTAGGGGGACGTTATGGCTACACCTTC. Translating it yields CASSSLGGRYGYTF.